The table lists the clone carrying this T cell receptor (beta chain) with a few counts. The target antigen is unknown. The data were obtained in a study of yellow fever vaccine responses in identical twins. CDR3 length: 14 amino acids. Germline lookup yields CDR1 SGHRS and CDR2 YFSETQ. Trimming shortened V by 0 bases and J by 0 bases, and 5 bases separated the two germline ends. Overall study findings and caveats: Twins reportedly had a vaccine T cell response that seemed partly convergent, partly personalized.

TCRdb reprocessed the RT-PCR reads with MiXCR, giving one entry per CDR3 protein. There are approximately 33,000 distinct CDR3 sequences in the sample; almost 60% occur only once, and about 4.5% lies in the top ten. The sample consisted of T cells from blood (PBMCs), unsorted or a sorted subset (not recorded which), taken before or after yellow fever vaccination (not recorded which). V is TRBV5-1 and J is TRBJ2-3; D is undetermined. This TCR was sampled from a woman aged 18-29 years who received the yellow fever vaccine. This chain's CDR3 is CASSLGGSTDTQYF. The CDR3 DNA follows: TGCGCCAGCAGCTTGGGGGGAAGCACAGATACGCAGTATTTT.